This T cell receptor (beta chain) is drawn from a study of Graves' ophthalmopathy and Graves' hyperthyroidism. Per germline, CDR1 MNHEY and CDR2 SVGAGI. V was trimmed by 5 bases and J by 4 bases, leaving 20 bases between them. CDR3 size: 16 residues. There are many counts of this clonotype. Amplification from RNA transcripts yielded the TCR beta CDR3 regions. An opening RT-PCR round employed HTBI primers and preceded a second-round multiplex PCR. TCRdb re-derived calls from the multiplex PCR reads in MiXCR, one entry per CDR3 protein. The repertoire holds about 400,000 distinct CDR3 sequences, with approximately 16% as singletons.

The receptor comes from a woman aged 18-35 years with Graves' ophthalmopathy. This chain joins TRBV6-5 and TRBJ1-2, with a weak D call TRBD1 (5 bases). The sample comprised peripheral blood. The CDR3 region has the DNA TGTGCCAGCAGTCCTCACCCCCAGGGTTCTCCCTATGGCTACACCTTC. Amino acid sequence: CASSPHPQGSPYGYTF.